This TCR beta chain was observed in a study of blood T cell repertoires in COVID-19. Trimming took 2 bases from V and 5 from J, leaving 9 bases between them. CDR1 MGHRA and CDR2 YSYEKL come from the germline V gene. The CDR3 length is 13 residues. Sequencing used immunoSEQ multiplex PCR; TCRdb keeps in-frame clones, though not all of them. The top ten hold about 2.4% of the sample, which has under 250,000 clones, around 82% seen once. The sequenced material came from peripheral blood. The TCR originated in a woman aged 55-75 years with acute or convalescent COVID-19. The V call is TRBV4-1, the J call TRBJ2-5; perhaps TRBD2 as D (5 bases). DNA of the CDR3: TGCGCCAGCAGCCAACGGACTGGGGAGACCCAGTACTTC. It is translated as CASSQRTGETQYF.